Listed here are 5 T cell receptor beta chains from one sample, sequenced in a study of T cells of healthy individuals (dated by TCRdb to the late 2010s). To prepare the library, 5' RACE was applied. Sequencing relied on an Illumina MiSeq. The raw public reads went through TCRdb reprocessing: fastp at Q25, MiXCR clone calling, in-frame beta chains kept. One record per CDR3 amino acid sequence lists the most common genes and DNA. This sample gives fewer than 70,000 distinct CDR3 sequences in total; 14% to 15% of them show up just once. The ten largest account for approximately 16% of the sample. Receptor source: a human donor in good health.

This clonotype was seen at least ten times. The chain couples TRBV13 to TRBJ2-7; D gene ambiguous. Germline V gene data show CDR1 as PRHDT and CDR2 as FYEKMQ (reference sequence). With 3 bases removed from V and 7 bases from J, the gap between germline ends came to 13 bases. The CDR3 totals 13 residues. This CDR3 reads CASSFWRSNEQYF. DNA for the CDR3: TGTGCCAGCAGCTTTTGGCGGAGCAATGAGCAGTACTTC.

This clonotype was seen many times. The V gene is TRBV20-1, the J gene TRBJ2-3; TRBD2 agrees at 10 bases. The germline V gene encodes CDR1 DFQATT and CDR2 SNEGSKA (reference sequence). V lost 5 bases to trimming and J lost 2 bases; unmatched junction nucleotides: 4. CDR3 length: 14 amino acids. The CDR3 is CSALTSGFTDTQYF. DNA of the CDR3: TGCAGTGCTTTGACTAGCGGGTTCACAGATACGCAGTATTTT.

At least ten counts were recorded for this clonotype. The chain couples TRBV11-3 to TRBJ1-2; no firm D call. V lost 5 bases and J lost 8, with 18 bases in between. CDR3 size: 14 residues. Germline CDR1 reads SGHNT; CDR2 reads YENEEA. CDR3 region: CASSPRMVCRGYTF. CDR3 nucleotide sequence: TGTGCCAGCAGCCCGCGTATGGTCTGTCGGGGCTACACCTTC.

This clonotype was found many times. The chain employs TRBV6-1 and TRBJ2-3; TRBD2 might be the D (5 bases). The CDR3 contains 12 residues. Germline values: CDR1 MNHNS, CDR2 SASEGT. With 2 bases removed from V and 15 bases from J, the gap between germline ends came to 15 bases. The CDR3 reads CASSETASTQYF. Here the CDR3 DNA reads TGTGCCAGCAGTGAAACGGCTAGCACCCAATATTTT.

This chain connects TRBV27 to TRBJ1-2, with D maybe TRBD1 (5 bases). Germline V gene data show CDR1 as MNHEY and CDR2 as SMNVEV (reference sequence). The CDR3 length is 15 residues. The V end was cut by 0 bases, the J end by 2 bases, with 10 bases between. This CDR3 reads CASSLSQGWNYGYTF. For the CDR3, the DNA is TGTGCCAGCAGTTTATCCCAGGGTTGGAACTATGGCTACACCTTC.